This TCR beta chain was observed in a study of shared clonotypes between healthy human individuals. Notes on the study in general: Four donors had roughly 5.2% of their naive CD4 clonotypes in common.

Looked up from germline, CDR1 is SNHLY and CDR2 is FYNNEI. The V end lost 7 bases, the J end lost 5 bases, and 21 bases lay between the germline ends. This CDR3 has 15 residues. Assay runs were performed at deep level. Authors' methods: Filtering differed since immunoSEQ provided only junctions, with no quality scores. The repertoire was sequenced with immunoSEQ multiplex PCR; TCRdb's copy has only in-frame clones and lacks some. Clonal size and the V and J genes are those of that table, whereas D and trimming came from the DNA. The sample contains just over 2,000,000 clones, about 95% of which appear only once. The sample holds one count of this clone. Its antigen is unidentified. Naive CD8 cells comprised CD45RO-negative, CCR7-positively selected cells, excluding terminally differentiated effector memory CD45RA+ cells.

The sample taken for sequencing was naive CD8+ T cells sorted from blood. This chain links TRBV2 with TRBJ2-7; D may correspond to TRBD1 or TRBD2 (5 bases each). The receptor was derived from a man younger than 30 in good health. CDR3 protein: CASTRGPDIVDEQYF. Written as DNA, the CDR3 is TGTGCCAGCACTCGGGGCCCCGACATCGTGGACGAGCAGTACTTC.